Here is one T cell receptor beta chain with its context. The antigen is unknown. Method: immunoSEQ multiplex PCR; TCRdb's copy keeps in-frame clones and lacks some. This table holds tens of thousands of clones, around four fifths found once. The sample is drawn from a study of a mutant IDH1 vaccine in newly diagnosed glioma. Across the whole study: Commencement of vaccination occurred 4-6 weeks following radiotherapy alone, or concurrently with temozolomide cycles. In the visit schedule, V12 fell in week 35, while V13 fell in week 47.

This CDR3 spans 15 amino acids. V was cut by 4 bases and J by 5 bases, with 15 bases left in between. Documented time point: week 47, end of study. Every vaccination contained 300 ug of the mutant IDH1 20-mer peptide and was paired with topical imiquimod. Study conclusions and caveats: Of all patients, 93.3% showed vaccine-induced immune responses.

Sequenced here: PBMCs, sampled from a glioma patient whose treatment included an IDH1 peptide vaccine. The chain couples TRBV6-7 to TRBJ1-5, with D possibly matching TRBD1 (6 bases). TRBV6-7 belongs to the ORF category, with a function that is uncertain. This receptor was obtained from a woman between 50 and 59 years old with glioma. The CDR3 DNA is TGTGCCAGCAGTTTCTACAGGGAAGGTCATCAGCCCCAGCATTTT. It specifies CASSFYREGHQPQHF.